The clone carrying this TCR beta chain occurred a few times. This may be a read error, as it is one base from a much larger clone. TCR beta CDR3 regions were amplified from RNA. The primer set for the first-round RT-PCR of the TCR CDR3 was HTBI. TCRdb fed the multiplex PCR reads into MiXCR, producing one record per CDR3 protein. The table lists roughly 700,000 distinct CDR3 sequences, 11% to 15% of them singletons. Germline V lookup: CDR1 SGHNT, CDR2 YENEEA. The CDR3 contains 13 residues. This entry comes from a study of T cells in Graves' hyperthyroidism and ophthalmopathy. V usage is TRBV11-3 and J usage is TRBJ2-1; TRBD2 aligns across 8 bases. Material for sequencing was blood. The source is a woman under 30 with Graves' hyperthyroidism. CDR3 loop: CAGSGGMDNEQFF. The CDR3 DNA sequence: TGTGCCGGCAGCGGGGGTATGGACAATGAGCAGTTCTTC.